What follows describes a single TCR beta chain. Its target is not known. Germline loops: CDR1 KGHSH, CDR2 LQKENI. The CDR3 is 16 amino acids. Trimming took 3 bases from V and 0 from J, leaving 13 bases between them. These data belong to a study of identical twins. A template switching step contributed a universal primer site, while unique molecular identifiers were present in the cDNA. MiXCR, applied by TCRdb to the 5' RACE reads, yields one record per CDR3 protein. The repertoire holds some 500,000 distinct CDR3 sequences, with roughly an eighth as singletons. Study-wide results and caveats: The authors drew conclusions from cross-sectional statistical analysis rather than following the same donors. Beta clonotypes that were abundant in cord blood contained fewer insertions, a pattern absent from memory repertoires. Analyses based on zero insertions could be partly confounded by invariant MAIT and iNKT cells.

This sample was shared with a second study, whose subject was yellow fever vaccine responses in identical twins.

This TCR derives from a woman under 30 in good health. Source material: CD4+ T cells sorted from blood. This chain uses TRBV18 with TRBJ2-3; no clear D. The CDR3 here is CASSPSKAPSTDTQYF. CDR3 in DNA: TGTGCCAGCTCACCTTCTAAGGCCCCGAGCACAGATACGCAGTATTTT.